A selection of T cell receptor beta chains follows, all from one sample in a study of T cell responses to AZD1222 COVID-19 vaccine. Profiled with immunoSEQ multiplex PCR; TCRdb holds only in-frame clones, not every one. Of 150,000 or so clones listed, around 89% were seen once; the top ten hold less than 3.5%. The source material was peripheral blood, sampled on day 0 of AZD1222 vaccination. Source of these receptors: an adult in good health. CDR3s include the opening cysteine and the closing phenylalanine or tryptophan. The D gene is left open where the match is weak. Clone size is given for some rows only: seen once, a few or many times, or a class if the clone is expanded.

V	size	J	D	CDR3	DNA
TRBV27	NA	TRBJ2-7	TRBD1	CASSVMTGGYEQYF	TGTGCCAGCAGTGTCATGACAGGGGGCTACGAGCAGTACTTC
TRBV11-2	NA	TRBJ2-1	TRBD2	CASSSLAGGGVNEQFF	TGTGCCAGCAGCTCCCTAGCGGGGGGAGGGGTCAATGAGCAGTTCTTC
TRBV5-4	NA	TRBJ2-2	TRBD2	CASSSGTNLELFF	TGTGCCAGCAGCTCTGGGACTAATTTGGAGCTGTTTTTT
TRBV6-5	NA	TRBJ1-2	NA	CASSLTQGYHGYTF	TGTGCCAGCAGTCTCACGCAGGGGTATCATGGCTACACCTTC
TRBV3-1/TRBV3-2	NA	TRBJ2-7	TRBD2	CATRHGGGAVSYEQYF	TGTGCCACCCGCCACGGCGGGGGGGCGGTCAGCTACGAGCAGTACTTC
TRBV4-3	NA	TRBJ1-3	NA	CASSQDMTAELNTIYF	TGCGCCAGCAGCCAAGATATGACAGCCGAGTTAAACACCATATATTTT
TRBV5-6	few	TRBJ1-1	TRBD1	CASSPAGGGTEAFF	TGTGCCAGCAGCCCGGCAGGGGGCGGGACTGAAGCTTTCTTT
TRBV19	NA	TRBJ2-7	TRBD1	CASSIGDRPYEQYF	TGTGCCAGTAGTATTGGGGACAGACCCTACGAGCAGTACTTC
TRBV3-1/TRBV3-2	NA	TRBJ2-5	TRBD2	CASSLTSGGYQETQYF	TGTGCCAGCAGCCTAACTAGCGGGGGGTACCAAGAGACCCAGTACTTC
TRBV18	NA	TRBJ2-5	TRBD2	CASSLAGGPQETQYF	TGTGCCAGCTCACTAGCGGGGGGACCTCAAGAGACCCAGTACTTC
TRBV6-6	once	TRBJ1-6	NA	CASRSSGYNSPLHF	TGTGCCAGCAGGTCCTCGGGTTATAATTCACCCCTCCACTTT
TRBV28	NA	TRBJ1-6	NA	CASSFGGISPLHF	TGTGCCAGCAGTTTCGGCGGCATTTCACCCCTCCACTTT
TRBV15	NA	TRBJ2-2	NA	CATSVGYTGELFF	TGTGCCACCAGCGTTGGATACACCGGGGAGCTGTTTTTT
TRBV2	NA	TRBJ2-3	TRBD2	CASTIRTGTTDTDTQYF	TGTGCCAGCACTATAAGGACCGGGACTACAGACACAGATACGCAGTATTTT
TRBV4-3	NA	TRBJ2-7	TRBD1	CASSRGQSYEQYF	TGCGCCAGCAGCCGGGGACAGAGTTACGAGCAGTACTTC
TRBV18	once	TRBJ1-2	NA	CASSITGSYTF	TGTGCCAGCTCAATTACCGGGAGCTACACCTTC
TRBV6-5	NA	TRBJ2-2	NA	CASSYTNTGELFF	TGTGCCAGCAGTTACACCAACACCGGGGAGCTGTTTTTT
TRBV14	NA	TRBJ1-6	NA	CASSQDSPGTYNSPLHF	TGTGCCAGCAGCCAAGATTCGCCAGGGACCTATAATTCACCCCTCCACTTT
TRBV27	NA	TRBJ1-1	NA	CASSIRVGTEAFF	TGTGCCAGCAGTATCAGGGTAGGTACTGAAGCTTTCTTT
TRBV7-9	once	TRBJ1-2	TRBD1	CASRPTGGGQYGYTF	TGTGCCAGCAGACCTACAGGGGGAGGTCAGTATGGCTACACCTTC
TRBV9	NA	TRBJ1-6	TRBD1	CASSVETGYSPLHF	TGTGCCAGCAGCGTAGAGACAGGGTATTCACCCCTCCACTTT
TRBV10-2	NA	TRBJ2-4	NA	CASRPPGISGGLGGNIQYF	TGCGCCAGCAGACCCCCCGGAATTTCGGGAGGACTAGGGGGAAACATTCAGTACTTC
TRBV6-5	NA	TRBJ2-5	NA	CASTPTPQETQYF	TGTGCCAGCACCCCGACACCCCAAGAGACCCAGTACTTC
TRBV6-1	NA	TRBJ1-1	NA	CASSEGGLNTEAFF	TGTGCCAGCAGTGAGGGGGGCCTGAACACTGAAGCTTTCTTT
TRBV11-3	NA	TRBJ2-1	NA	CASSLGPLSYNEQFF	TGTGCCAGCAGCTTAGGACCGCTCTCCTACAATGAGCAGTTCTTC
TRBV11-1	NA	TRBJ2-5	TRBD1	CASSLAGTGQYF	TGTGCCAGCAGCTTAGCGGGGACAGGCCAGTACTTC
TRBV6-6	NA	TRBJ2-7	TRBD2	CASTPRGDYEQYF	TGTGCCAGCACCCCCCGGGGGGACTACGAGCAGTACTTC
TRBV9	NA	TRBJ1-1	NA	CASSSRAENTEAFF	TGTGCCAGCAGCTCAAGGGCAGAAAACACTGAAGCTTTCTTT
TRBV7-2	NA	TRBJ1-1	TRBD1	CASSLNGQGGAFF	TGTGCCAGCAGCTTAAATGGACAGGGTGGGGCTTTCTTT
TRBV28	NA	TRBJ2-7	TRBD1	CASTRTGVGEQYF	TGTGCCAGCACCAGGACAGGGGTGGGTGAGCAGTACTTC
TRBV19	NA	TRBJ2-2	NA	CASSWGLGTGELFF	TGTGCCAGTAGCTGGGGGCTGGGCACCGGGGAGCTGTTTTTT
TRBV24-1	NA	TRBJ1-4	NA	CATSDSGLNEKLFF	TGTGCCACCAGTGATTCTGGGTTAAATGAAAAACTGTTTTTT
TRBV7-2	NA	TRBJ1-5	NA	CASSSLGQPQHF	TGTGCCAGCAGTTCACTTGGGCAGCCCCAGCATTTT
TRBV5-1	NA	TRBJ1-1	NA	CASSPMDWRTEAFF	TGCGCCAGCAGCCCAATGGACTGGCGGACTGAAGCTTTCTTT
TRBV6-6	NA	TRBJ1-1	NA	CASRRRQNTEAFF	TGTGCCAGCAGGAGGCGGCAGAACACTGAAGCTTTCTTT
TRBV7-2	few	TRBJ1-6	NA	CASSLLGQPSPLHF	TGTGCCAGCAGCTTACTGGGTCAGCCGTCACCCCTCCACTTT
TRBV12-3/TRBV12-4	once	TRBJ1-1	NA	CASTGRTEAFF	TGTGCCAGCACGGGCAGGACTGAAGCTTTCTTT
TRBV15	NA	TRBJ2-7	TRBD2	CATSRETSGTGEQYF	TGTGCCACCAGCAGAGAGACTAGCGGGACAGGTGAGCAGTACTTC
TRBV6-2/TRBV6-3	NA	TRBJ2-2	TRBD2	CASSSLGGGKLPEELFF	TGTGCCAGCAGTTCTCTCGGCGGGGGGAAACTACCGGAGGAGCTGTTTTTT
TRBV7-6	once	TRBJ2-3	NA	CASSLAGTLTGTDTQYF	TGTGCCAGCAGCTTAGCGGGGACTCTAACGGGCACAGATACGCAGTATTTT
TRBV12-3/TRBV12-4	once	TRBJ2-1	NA	CASSFLNEQFF	TGTGCCAGCAGTTTTTTAAATGAGCAGTTCTTC
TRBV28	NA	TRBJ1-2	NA	CASTRGHPEENYGYTF	TGTGCCAGCACCAGGGGCCACCCAGAAGAAAACTATGGCTACACCTTC
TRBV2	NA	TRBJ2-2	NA	CASSRGTGELFF	TGTGCCAGCAGTCGCGGTACCGGGGAGCTGTTTTTT
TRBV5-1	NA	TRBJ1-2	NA	CASSPGGIDYGYTF	TGCGCCAGCAGCCCGGGGGGCATTGACTATGGCTACACCTTC
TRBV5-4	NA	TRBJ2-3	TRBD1	CASTSGTDSTDTQYF	TGTGCCAGCACCTCCGGGACAGACAGCACAGATACGCAGTATTTT
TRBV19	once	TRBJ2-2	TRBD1	CASRSGPGTGGVELFF	TGTGCCAGTAGGTCGGGCCCTGGGACAGGGGGCGTAGAGCTGTTTTTT
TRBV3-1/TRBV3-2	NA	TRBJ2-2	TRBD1	CASSPPSDRDTGELFF	TGTGCCAGCAGCCCCCCGTCGGACAGGGACACCGGGGAGCTGTTTTTT
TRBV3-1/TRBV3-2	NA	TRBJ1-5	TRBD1	CASSLSPGTASLQPQHF	TGTGCCAGCAGCCTTTCCCCCGGGACAGCTTCCTTACAGCCCCAGCATTTT
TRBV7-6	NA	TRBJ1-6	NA	CASSSDRNSPLHF	TGTGCCAGCAGCTCCGACCGTAATTCACCCCTCCACTTT
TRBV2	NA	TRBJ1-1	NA	CASNRGMNTEAFF	TGTGCCAGCAATCGCGGTATGAACACTGAAGCTTTCTTT
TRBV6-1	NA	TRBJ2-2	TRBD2	CASSEVAGGELFF	TGTGCCAGCAGTGAAGTAGCGGGCGGGGAGCTGTTTTTT
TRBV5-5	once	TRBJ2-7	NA	CASSPFRQPEYF	TGTGCCAGCAGCCCATTTCGACAGCCCGAGTACTTC
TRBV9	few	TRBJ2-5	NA	CASSDHRVGGETQYF	TGTGCCAGCAGCGACCACAGGGTCGGTGGAGAGACCCAGTACTTC
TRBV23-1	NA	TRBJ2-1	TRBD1	CAPRTGSDEQFF	TGCGCCCCCAGGACAGGGTCTGATGAGCAGTTCTTC
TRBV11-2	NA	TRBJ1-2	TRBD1	CASSLRGLNYGYTF	TGTGCCAGCAGCTTAAGGGGGCTAAACTATGGCTACACCTTC
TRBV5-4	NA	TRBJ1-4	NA	CASSLSTGHEKLFF	TGTGCCAGCAGCTTGAGTACAGGGCATGAAAAACTGTTTTTT
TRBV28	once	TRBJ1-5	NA	CASSARGAQPQHF	TGTGCCAGCAGCGCCAGGGGTGCTCAGCCCCAGCATTTT
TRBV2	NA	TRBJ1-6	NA	CASSENPSSYNSPLHF	TGTGCCAGCAGTGAAAACCCCAGCTCCTATAATTCACCCCTCCACTTT
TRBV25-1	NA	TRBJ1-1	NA	CASSGPQNTEAFF	TGTGCCAGCAGTGGCCCCCAAAACACTGAAGCTTTCTTT
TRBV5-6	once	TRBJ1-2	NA	CASSLRQGGGYTF	TGTGCCAGCAGCTTGCGGCAGGGTGGTGGCTACACCTTC